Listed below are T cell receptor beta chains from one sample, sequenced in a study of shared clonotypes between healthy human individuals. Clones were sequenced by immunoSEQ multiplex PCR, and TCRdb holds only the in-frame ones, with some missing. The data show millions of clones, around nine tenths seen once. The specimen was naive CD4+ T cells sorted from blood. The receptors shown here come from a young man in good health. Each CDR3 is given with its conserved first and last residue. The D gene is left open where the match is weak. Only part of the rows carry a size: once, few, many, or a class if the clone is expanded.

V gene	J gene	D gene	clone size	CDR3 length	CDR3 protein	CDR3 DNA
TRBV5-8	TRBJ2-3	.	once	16	CASSPGLPWGTDTQYF	TGTGCCAGCAGCCCGGGACTCCCGTGGGGCACAGATACGCAGTATTTT
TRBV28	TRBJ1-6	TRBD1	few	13	CAIRQGRGSPLHF	TGTGCCATTCGACAGGGGAGGGGATCACCCCTCCACTTT
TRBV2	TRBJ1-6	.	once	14	CASSVRGAGSPLHF	TGTGCCAGCAGTGTACGGGGGGCCGGTTCACCCCTCCACTTT
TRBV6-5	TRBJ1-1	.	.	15	CASSYGWASNTEAFF	TGTGCCAGCAGTTACGGGTGGGCGTCGAACACTGAAGCTTTCTTT
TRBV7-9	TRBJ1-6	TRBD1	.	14	CASSLGTGFSPLHF	TGTGCCAGCAGCTTAGGGACAGGGTTTTCACCCCTCCACTTT
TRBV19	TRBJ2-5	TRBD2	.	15	CASSSSGTTGETQYF	TGTGCCAGTAGTAGTAGCGGGACCACCGGGGAGACCCAGTACTTC
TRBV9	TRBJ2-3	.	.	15	CASSVGPSRVDTQYF	TGTGCCAGCAGCGTAGGGCCTTCCCGAGTAGATACGCAGTATTTT
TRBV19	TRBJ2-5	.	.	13	CASSSGFQETQYF	TGTGCCAGTAGTTCGGGATTCCAAGAGACCCAGTACTTC
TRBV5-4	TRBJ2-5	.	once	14	CASSFLGGAGTQYF	TGTGCCAGCAGCTTTCTGGGGGGAGCTGGGACCCAGTACTTC
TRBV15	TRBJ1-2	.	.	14	CATSRGDRPYGYTF	TGTGCCACCAGCAGAGGAGACAGGCCCTATGGCTACACCTTC
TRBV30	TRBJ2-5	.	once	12	CAWGETWGTQYF	TGTGCCTGGGGAGAAACCTGGGGGACCCAGTACTTC
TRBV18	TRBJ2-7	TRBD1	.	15	CASSPVLGTAYEQYF	TGTGCCAGCTCACCGGTGTTAGGGACAGCATACGAGCAGTACTTC
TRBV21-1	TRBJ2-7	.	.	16	CASSKGMPGGPYEQYF	TGTGCCAGCAGCAAAGGTATGCCGGGAGGACCCTACGAGCAGTACTTC
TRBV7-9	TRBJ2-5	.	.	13	CASSLGDQETQYF	TGTGCCAGCAGCTTAGGGGACCAAGAGACCCAGTACTTC
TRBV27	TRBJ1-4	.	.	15	CASSPDSGWGEKLFF	TGTGCCAGCAGTCCCGATTCAGGCTGGGGGGAAAAACTGTTTTTT
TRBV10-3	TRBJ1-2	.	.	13	CAISKDSNYGYTF	TGTGCCATCAGTAAGGACAGCAACTATGGCTACACCTTC
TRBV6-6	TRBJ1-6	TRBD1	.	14	CASRRTGDGSPLHF	TGTGCCAGCAGAAGGACAGGGGACGGTTCACCCCTCCACTTT
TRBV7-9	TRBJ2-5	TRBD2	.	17	CASSLGFGTSGQETQYF	TGTGCCAGCAGCTTAGGTTTTGGGACTAGCGGCCAAGAGACCCAGTACTTC
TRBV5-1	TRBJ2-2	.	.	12	CASSLGVGELFF	TGCGCCAGCAGCTTGGGTGTCGGGGAGCTGTTTTTT
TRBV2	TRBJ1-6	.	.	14	CASRPGLPNSPLHF	TGTGCCAGCAGGCCCGGGTTGCCTAATTCACCCCTCCACTTT
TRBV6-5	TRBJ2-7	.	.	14	CATIAPGLSYEQYF	TGTGCCACCATAGCTCCGGGTCTATCCTACGAGCAGTACTTC
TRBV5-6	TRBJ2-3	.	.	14	CASSPKTGTDTQYF	TGTGCCAGCAGCCCTAAAACGGGCACAGATACGCAGTATTTT
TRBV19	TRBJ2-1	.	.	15	CASSIGGKSANEQFF	TGTGCCAGTAGTATAGGGGGAAAGAGCGCAAATGAGCAGTTCTTC
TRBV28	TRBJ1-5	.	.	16	CAGMAHKDGRNQPQHF	TGTGCCGGAATGGCACATAAGGACGGCCGCAATCAGCCCCAGCATTTT
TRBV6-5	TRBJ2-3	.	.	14	CASSSWQSTDTQYF	TGTGCCAGCAGTTCATGGCAGAGCACAGATACGCAGTATTTT
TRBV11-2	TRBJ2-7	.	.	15	CASSLDSERTYEQYF	TGTGCCAGCAGCTTAGACAGCGAAAGGACCTACGAGCAGTACTTC
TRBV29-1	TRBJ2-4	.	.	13	CSVAYLAKNIQYF	TGCAGCGTTGCCTATCTAGCCAAAAACATTCAGTACTTC
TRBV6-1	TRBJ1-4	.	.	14	CASSGGGRGEKLFF	TGTGCCAGCAGCGGCGGGGGTAGGGGTGAAAAACTGTTTTTT
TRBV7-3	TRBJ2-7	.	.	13	CASSLTREYEQYF	TGTGCCAGCAGCTTAACCAGGGAGTACGAGCAGTACTTC
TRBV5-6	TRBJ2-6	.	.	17	CASRKTVPASGANVLTF	TGTGCCAGCAGGAAGACAGTACCCGCCTCTGGGGCCAACGTCCTGACTTTC
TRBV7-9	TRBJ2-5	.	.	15	CASSATGLKGETQYF	TGTGCCAGCAGCGCAACGGGGCTAAAGGGAGAGACCCAGTACTTC
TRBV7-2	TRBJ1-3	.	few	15	CASSPSRDRGHTIYF	TGTGCCAGCAGTCCTTCCCGGGACCGGGGGCACACCATATATTTT
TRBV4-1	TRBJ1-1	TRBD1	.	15	CASSQSDRVNTEAFF	TGCGCCAGCAGCCAGAGTGACAGGGTGAACACTGAAGCTTTCTTT
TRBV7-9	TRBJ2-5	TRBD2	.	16	CASSFSSAGGWETQYF	TGTGCCAGCAGCTTCTCCTCGGCGGGAGGGTGGGAGACCCAGTACTTC
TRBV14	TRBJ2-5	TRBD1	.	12	CASSPGGETQYF	TGTGCCAGCAGCCCAGGGGGAGAGACCCAGTACTTC
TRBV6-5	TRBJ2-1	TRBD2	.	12	CASSSPGLEQFF	TGTGCCAGCAGTTCACCGGGACTAGAGCAGTTCTTC
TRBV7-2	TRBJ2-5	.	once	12	CASSLVGGTQYF	TGTGCCAGCAGCTTAGTGGGAGGGACCCAGTACTTC